These 5 T cell receptor beta chains originate from one sample sequenced in a study of PD-L1 blockade in urothelial cancer. Time point given: pretreatment peripheral blood. Clones were sequenced by immunoSEQ multiplex PCR, and TCRdb holds only the in-frame ones, with some missing. Here the sample spans 40,000 to 50,000 clones, roughly four fifths being singletons. The material was PBMCs, obtained around atezolizumab (anti-PD-L1) treatment. Source of these receptors: a man between 65 and 80 years old with urothelial cancer.

The chain recombines TRBV28 with TRBJ1-5, with D possibly TRBD1 on 5 matching bases. Germline assignment: CDR1 MDHEN and CDR2 SYDVKM. V lost 4 bases and J lost 2, with 21 bases in between. The CDR3 covers 18 residues. This chain's CDR3 is CASSSTVGAGGGNQPQHF. The CDR3 nucleotides are TGTGCCAGCAGTTCCACCGTAGGGGCCGGTGGGGGCAATCAGCCCCAGCATTTT. Variable domain in full (rest from reference TRBV28 and TRBJ1-5): DVKVTQSSRYLVKRTGEKVFLECVQDMDHENMFWYRQDPGLGLRLIYFSYDVKMKEKGDIPEGYSVSREKKERFSLILESASTNQTSMYLCASSSTVGAGGGNQPQHFGDGTRLSIL.

The chain uses TRBV5-1 and TRBJ2-1; perhaps TRBD2 as D (6 bases). Looked up from germline, CDR1 is SGHRS and CDR2 is YFSETQ. Trimming pared 0 bases from V and 2 bases from J, leaving 12 bases between. CDR3 length equals 16 residues. The CDR3 DNA sequence: TGCGCCAGCAGCTTGGCCGCGGGAATCGCCTACAATGAGCAGTTCTTC. It codes for CASSLAAGIAYNEQFF.

This chain connects TRBV5-1 to TRBJ2-3; 7 positions match TRBD1. Germline values: CDR1 SGHRS, CDR2 YFSETQ. The CDR3 covers 16 residues. With 0 bases clipped from V and 0 bases from J, the junction kept 4 bases outside the gene matches. This CDR3 reads CASSLDGTASTDTQYF. As DNA, the CDR3 is TGCGCCAGCAGCTTGGACGGGACAGCTAGCACAGATACGCAGTATTTT.

The chain uses TRBV11-2 and TRBJ2-7; the D is unclear. This CDR3 region has 15 residues. The V gene's germline CDR1 is SGHAT and CDR2 FQNNGV. Deletions cut 3 bases from V and 7 bases from J, with 19 bases between. CDR3 sequence (DNA): TGTGCCAGCAGCTTCGCAGCTCAGCCCTCGGAGGAGCAGTACTTC. Protein sequence: CASSFAAQPSEEQYF.

V gene TRBV7-8 combines with J gene TRBJ1-5; D perhaps matches TRBD1 (5 bases). With 5 bases removed from V and 3 bases from J, the gap between germline ends came to 11 bases. Per germline, CDR1 SGHVS and CDR2 FQNEAQ. CDR3 length: 14 amino acids. The CDR3 here is CASSPDSSNQPQHF. The CDR3 bases are TGTGCCAGCAGCCCCGACAGTTCCAATCAGCCCCAGCATTTT.